The 32 T cell receptor beta chains below come from one sample, sequenced in a study of T-cell reconstitution after alpha-beta-depleted transplantation in children. This sample's TCRbeta library carried unique molecular identifier barcodes. MiXCR, run by TCRdb on the PCR reads, gives a single entry per CDR3 protein. Here the sample spans about 500,000 distinct CDR3 sequences, approximately 32% being singletons. Sample: PBMCs from the stem cell graft donor, taken from the stem cell graft. Receptors originate from a human donor who donated a stem cell graft to a child with aplastic anemia.

The chain recombines TRBV7-2 with TRBJ1-2; 9 positions match TRBD1. The CDR3 has 16 residues. V lost 2 bases, J lost 4 bases, and 8 bases stayed unmatched. Germline CDR1 and CDR2: SGHTA and FQGNSA. CDR3 region: CASSLSTGGAGYGYTF. The CDR3 DNA sequence: TGTGCCAGCAGCTTATCAACAGGGGGCGCTGGCTATGGCTACACCTTC.

The chain employs TRBV10-3 and TRBJ1-1; TRBD1 matches at 9 bases. The V gene end was trimmed by 5 bases and the J gene end by 3 bases; junction bases not matched to a gene: 16. The CDR3 sequence is 18 residues long. Germline V lookup: CDR1 ENHRY, CDR2 SYGVKD. This CDR3 reads CAISRIRDRDSRYTEAFF. The CDR3 nucleotides are TGTGCCATCAGTCGAATACGGGACAGGGATTCTAGATACACTGAAGCTTTCTTT.

The chain couples TRBV5-6 to TRBJ1-4; D gene ambiguous. CDR3 length: 13 residues. Germline assignment: CDR1 SGHDT and CDR2 YYEEEE. Trimming removed 0 bases from V and 6 bases from J, with 6 bases in between. The CDR3 sequence is CASSLAGHEKLFF. The CDR3 region has the DNA TGTGCCAGCAGCTTGGCGGGTCATGAAAAACTGTTTTTT. The full variable domain, its missing parts supplied by reference TRBV5-6 and TRBJ1-4, is DAGVTQSPTHLIKTRGQQVTLRCSPKSGHDTVSWYQQALGQGPQFIFQYYEEEERQRGNFPDRFSGHQFPNYSSELNVNALLLGDSALYLCASSLAGHEKLFFGSGTQLSVL.

The chain links TRBV5-1 to TRBJ2-7; weak D call: TRBD1 (6 bases). CDR3 length: 13 amino acids. V dropped 0 bases and J dropped 6 bases, with 10 bases sitting between them. The germline V gene encodes CDR1 SGHRS and CDR2 YFSETQ. As DNA, the CDR3 is TGCGCCAGCAGCTTGGACAGGGCGGGCGAGCAGTACGTC. Amino acid sequence: CASSLDRAGEQYV.

The gene calls are TRBV6-1 and TRBJ2-5, with D possibly matching TRBD2 (6 bases). This CDR3 region has 15 residues. The V end lost 6 bases, the J end lost 1 base, and 15 bases lay between the germline ends. The germline gives CDR1 MNHNS, CDR2 SASEGT. This CDR3 is CASRPEDGSQETQYF. The CDR3 DNA follows: TGTGCCAGCAGGCCCGAGGACGGGAGCCAAGAGACCCAGTACTTC.

The chain uses TRBV18 and TRBJ1-1; maybe TRBD1 (5 bases). Per germline, CDR1 KGHSH and CDR2 LQKENI. This CDR3 contains 15 residues. Between the trimmed V and J ends, which lost 6 bases and 1 base, there was a span of 15 bases. For the CDR3, the DNA is TGTGCCAGCTCTCGTACTTGGAGGGGGAACACTGAAGCTTTCTTT. Protein sequence: CASSRTWRGNTEAFF.

This clonotype was counted a few times. CDR3 loop: CASSLGIRGAFF. In nucleotides, the CDR3 is TGTGCCAGCAGCTTAGGCATCCGGGGGGCTTTCTTT. This chain connects TRBV7-9 to TRBJ1-1, with a possible D match to TRBD1 (5 bases). Germline loops: CDR1 SEHNR, CDR2 FQNEAQ (reference sequence). With 1 base removed from V and 11 bases from J, the gap between germline ends came to 11 bases. The CDR3 loop spans 12 amino acids. Together with reference TRBV7-9 and TRBJ1-1, the CDR3 gives the full variable domain: DTGVSQNPRHKITKRGQNVTFRCDPISEHNRLYWYRQTLGQGPEFLTYFQNEAQLEKSRLLSDRFSAERPKGSFSTLEIQRTEQGDSAMYLCASSLGIRGAFFGQGTRLTVV.

The table lists this clonotype with a few counts. The chain combines TRBV5-6 with TRBJ2-5; perhaps TRBD2 as D (7 bases). This CDR3 has 14 amino acids. V lost 4 bases, J lost 5 bases, and 15 bases lay in between. Germline values: CDR1 SGHDT, CDR2 YYEEEE. The CDR3 nucleotides are TGTGCCAGCAGCCATCGACGGGGGGCGGAGACCCAGTACTTC. Translating it yields CASSHRRGAETQYF.

J is TRBJ1-1 and V is TRBV18, with D unclear. V was trimmed by 0 bases and J by 4 bases, leaving 6 bases between them. This CDR3 has 13 amino acids. The germline V gene has CDR1 KGHSH and CDR2 LQKENI. The CDR3 DNA sequence: TGTGCCAGCTCACCACCGGTAACCACTGAAGCTTTCTTT. This codes for CASSPPVTTEAFF.

The rearrangement uses TRBV7-2 and TRBJ1-6; possibly TRBD1 for D (6 bases). The CDR3 spans 15 residues. V lost 1 base to trimming and J lost 5 bases, with 9 bases between them. Germline V gene lookup returns CDR1 SGHTA and CDR2 FQGNSA. CDR3 coding DNA: TGTGCCAGCAGCTTAGGGACAGTAAATAATTCACCCCTCCACTTT. It is translated as CASSLGTVNNSPLHF.

This chain joins TRBV4-3 and TRBJ2-7; D gene unclear. This CDR3 has 15 amino acids. Germline lookup yields CDR1 LGHNA and CDR2 YSLEER. The germline V and J ends were trimmed by 0 bases and 0 bases, with 9 bases remaining between them. The CDR3 sequence is CASSQEHLISYEQYF. The CDR3 DNA sequence: TGCGCCAGCAGCCAAGAACACTTGATCTCCTACGAGCAGTACTTC.

Only a few counts were recorded for this clonotype. The chain has TRBV7-2 and TRBJ1-1; D call uncertain. Trimming removed 0 bases at V and 4 bases at J, with 9 bases between. This CDR3 spans 14 amino acids. Germline loops: CDR1 SGHTA, CDR2 FQGNSA. DNA of the CDR3: TGTGCCAGCAGCTTAGCGTTGGGTGGCACTGAAGCTTTCTTT. This encodes CASSLALGGTEAFF.

This clonotype showed up just a few times. This chain uses TRBV5-6 with TRBJ1-1, with D unresolved. The germline V gene encodes CDR1 SGHDT and CDR2 YYEEEE. Trimming shortened V by 1 base and J by 4 bases, and 8 bases separated the two germline ends. This CDR3 has 13 amino acids. The DNA of the CDR3 is TGTGCCAGCAGCTTGCTATGGGGCACTGAAGCTTTCTTT. Residues: CASSLLWGTEAFF.

This clonotype turned up a few times. The chain uses TRBV6-1 and TRBJ1-4; possibly TRBD1 for D (5 bases). Deletions cut 4 bases from V and 8 bases from J, with 20 bases between. The CDR3 loop spans 16 amino acids. Germline CDR1 MNHNS, CDR2 SASEGT. The CDR3 DNA is TGTGCCAGCAGTGCTTCCTCGGGACTGGGAGGGGAAAAACTGTTTTTT. It translates to CASSASSGLGGEKLFF.

J is TRBJ1-4 and V is TRBV20-1; 7 bases agree with TRBD1. J gave up 4 bases and V 6 bases, and 11 bases lay outside the gene matches. The CDR3 length is 15 residues. Germline-derived CDR1 and CDR2 are DFQATT and SNEGSKA (reference sequence). DNA for the CDR3: TGCAGTGCCACAGCCACAGGGGCCTATAATGAAAAACTGTTTTTT. It specifies CSATATGAYNEKLFF.

This clonotype has ten or more counts. This chain joins TRBV29-1 and TRBJ2-7; 7 bases map to TRBD2. V lost 5 bases and J lost 6; bases outside the gene matches: 10. Germline CDR1 reads SQVTM; CDR2 reads ANQGSEA. The CDR3 is 13 amino acids. CDR3 nucleotides: TGCAGCGTTAAGATTCCTCCGGGGGGCGAGCAGTACTTC. Protein sequence: CSVKIPPGGEQYF.

This clonotype was detected once. V is TRBV7-9 and J is TRBJ2-1, with D possibly being TRBD2 (5 bases). This CDR3 region has 14 residues. Germline V lookup: CDR1 SEHNR, CDR2 FQNEAQ (reference sequence). Trimming took 5 bases from V and 2 from J, leaving 10 bases between them. The CDR3 nucleotides are TGTGCCAGCAGCCAACCCGGGACCTACAATGAGCAGTTCTTC. Translated, it gives CASSQPGTYNEQFF.

The table lists this clonotype with a count of one. The chain joins TRBV11-3 to TRBJ2-1; 8 bases line up with TRBD2. V shed 5 bases, J shed 4 bases, and the junction held 13 bases outside the gene matches. This CDR3 contains 17 residues. The germline CDR1 and CDR2 sequences are SGHNT and YENEEA. CDR3 in amino acids: CASSLWAAGGQYNEQFF. CDR3 in DNA: TGTGCCAGCAGCCTTTGGGCGGCGGGAGGCCAATACAATGAGCAGTTCTTC.

The CDR3 DNA follows: TGTGCCAGCAGTTACTCAGGTGGCCTAGCGGGAGGGTCGGGAAGGGAGACCCAGTACTTC. Translation gives CASSYSGGLAGGSGRETQYF. The chain combines TRBV6-2 or TRBV6-3 with TRBJ2-5; 12 nucleotides agree with TRBD2. The CDR3 has 20 residues. With 0 bases clipped from V and 5 bases from J, the junction kept 16 bases outside the gene matches. From germline, CDR1 is MNHEY and CDR2 SVGEGT.

V is TRBV20-1 and J is TRBJ2-1, with D perhaps matching TRBD2 (5 bases). CDR3 length: 16 amino acids. CDR1 and CDR2 (germline): DFQATT, SNEGSKA (reference sequence). Trimming took off 3 bases at V and 0 bases at J, with 15 bases between the two ends. The CDR3 is CSASPAQGSSYNEQFF. CDR3 sequence (DNA): TGCAGTGCTAGCCCCGCCCAAGGGAGCTCCTACAATGAGCAGTTCTTC.

The rearrangement links TRBV20-1 to TRBJ2-5; TRBD1 aligns across 7 bases. The CDR3 sequence is 11 residues long. Germline CDR1 DFQATT, CDR2 SNEGSKA (reference sequence). This chain's CDR3 is CSAPGGETQYF. The CDR3 nucleotides are TGCAGCGCCCCAGGGGGAGAGACCCAGTACTTC.

Only a few counts were recorded for this clonotype. This chain links TRBV6-2 or TRBV6-3 with TRBJ2-7, with TRBD2 matching 12 bases. CDR1 and CDR2 (germline): MNHEY, SVGEGT. The V and J ends lost 4 bases and 1 base, in that order; junction bases with no gene match: 8. The length of the CDR3 is 17 residues. CDR3 sequence: CASSSRRGLAGSYEQYV. The CDR3 nucleotides are TGTGCCAGCAGTTCACGCCGAGGACTAGCGGGATCCTACGAGCAGTACGTC.

The V call is TRBV27, the J call TRBJ2-1; D not resolved. Per the germline V gene, CDR1 is MNHEY and CDR2 is SMNVEV (reference sequence). The CDR3 has 17 residues. Trimming cost V 5 bases and J 2 bases, with 19 bases left between them. CDR3 in amino acids: CASSLDVPLKPYNEQFF. Here the CDR3 DNA reads TGTGCCAGCAGTCTTGACGTTCCTCTGAAGCCCTACAATGAGCAGTTCTTC.

The chain links TRBV5-1 to TRBJ1-3; D is perhaps TRBD1 (6 bases). The CDR3 extends over 13 amino acids. CDR1 and CDR2 from the germline V gene are SGHRS and YFSETQ. V gave up 7 bases and J gave up 4 bases, with 12 bases separating them. The chain's CDR3 is CASGEGGGNTIYF. DNA of the CDR3: TGCGCCAGCGGAGAGGGGGGAGGAAACACCATATATTTT. The full variable domain, completed using reference TRBV5-1 and TRBJ1-3, is KAGVTQTPRYLIKTRGQQVTLSCSPISGHRSVSWYQQTPGQGLQFLFEYFSETQRNKGNFPGRFSGRQFSNSRSEMNVSTLELGDSALYLCASGEGGGNTIYFGEGSWLTVV.

A few counts support this clonotype. The V gene is TRBV29-1, the J gene TRBJ2-5; possible D gene TRBD1, 5 bases. This CDR3 spans 13 amino acids. Germline-derived CDR1 and CDR2 are SQVTM and ANQGSEA. Trimming pared 4 bases from V and 2 bases from J, leaving 11 bases between. For the CDR3, the DNA is TGCAGCGTTGTCCAGGGTCCACAAGAGACCCAGTACTTC. Protein sequence: CSVVQGPQETQYF.

This clonotype was counted between two and nine times. The gene calls are TRBV12-3 or TRBV12-4 and TRBJ2-7, with a possible D match to TRBD1 (6 bases). The CDR3 is 11 residues long. V lost 6 bases and J lost 6, with 9 bases in between. The CDR3 sequence: CASSSQGEQYV. The CDR3 DNA reads TGTGCCAGCAGCTCACAGGGCGAGCAGTACGTC.

J is TRBJ2-1 and V is TRBV7-9; D is perhaps TRBD1 (5 bases). From germline, CDR1 is SEHNR and CDR2 FQNEAQ (reference sequence). The ends were cut back, 6 bases at V and 13 bases at J, with 16 bases in the middle. CDR3 length: 12 amino acids. The CDR3 nucleotides read TGTGCCAGCAGTCTCAGCGACAGCGCCCAGTTCTTC. It yields the protein CASSLSDSAQFF.

J is TRBJ1-2 and V is TRBV19, with unresolved D. V was trimmed by 8 bases and J by 5 bases, leaving 15 bases between them. Germline V gene sequence: CDR1 LNHDA, CDR2 SQIVND (reference sequence). This CDR3 has 13 residues. This CDR3 reads CASQFVGYYGYTF. In nucleotides, the CDR3 is TGTGCCAGTCAGTTCGTTGGGTATTATGGCTACACCTTC.

This clonotype showed up just a few times. This chain connects TRBV10-3 to TRBJ2-7; 7 bases agree with TRBD1. The germline V gene encodes CDR1 ENHRY and CDR2 SYGVKD. CDR3 length: 14 amino acids. V shed 8 bases, J shed 4 bases, and the junction held 11 bases outside the gene matches. The DNA for the CDR3 is TGTGCCATCGGAGTACAGGGGTCCTTTTACGAGCAGTACTTC. Its translation is CAIGVQGSFYEQYF.

The chain links TRBV7-9 to TRBJ1-5; the match to TRBD1 covers 11 bases. The CDR3 has 14 amino acids. Unmatched junction bases numbered 4, after V lost 5 bases and J lost 7 bases. Germline V gives CDR1 SEHNR, CDR2 FQNEAQ (reference sequence). The CDR3 sequence is CASSGTGGKQPQHF. CDR3 bases: TGTGCCAGCAGCGGGACAGGGGGGAAGCAGCCCCAGCATTTT.

The chain combines TRBV5-1 with TRBJ2-5, with D tentatively TRBD2 (5 bases). CDR1 is SGHRS, CDR2 YFSETQ, per germline. Trimming removed 2 bases at V and 0 bases at J, with 11 bases between. The CDR3 loop spans 15 amino acids. CDR3 region: CASSLTGRNQETQYF. The DNA for the CDR3 is TGCGCCAGCAGCTTAACTGGGAGAAACCAAGAGACCCAGTACTTC.

The chain carries TRBV5-1 and TRBJ2-1; 9 bases agree with TRBD1. CDR1 and CDR2 (germline): SGHRS, YFSETQ. V dropped 7 bases and J dropped 8; count of bases not matched to a gene: 10. CDR3 length: 14 amino acids. DNA for the CDR3: TGCGCCAGCTACACGGACAGGGGAGGCCATGAGCAGTTCTTC. Its protein product is CASYTDRGGHEQFF.